This TCR beta chain was captured by sequencing in a study of T-cell memory formation after mild COVID-19. The overall study: Clusters were largely donor specific.

Broader study findings: A subset of responding clones appeared in pre-infection memory, suggesting cross-reactive memory joined. Among contracting clones, CD4+ were mainly CM/EM and CD8+ enriched in EMRA. Later expanders leaned toward CD4+, whereas clones contracting from day 15 to 85 were balanced CD4/CD8.

TCRdb passed the 5' RACE reads through MiXCR, listing each CDR3 protein once. The data hold around 320,000 distinct CDR3 sequences, with around 28% observed a single time. This CDR3 comprises 14 residues. Trimming left V 0 bases short and J 6 bases short, with 11 bases between. CDR1 is SGHVS and CDR2 is FQNEAQ in the germline V gene. On this clonotype: As yet, its antigen is unknown.

Sequencing was performed on PBMCs or a T cell subset sorted from them (not recorded which). The receptor was derived from an adult woman who had mild COVID-19 (a few samples of this study predate the infection). Cell type and time point are not known. This chain links TRBV7-8 with TRBJ1-1; possibly TRBD1 for D (6 bases). The CDR3 nucleotides read TGTGCCAGCAGCTTAGCCGTCAGGGGACCTGAAGCTTTCTTT. This encodes CASSLAVRGPEAFF.